Following are 23 T cell receptor beta chains from one sample sequenced in a study of shared clonotypes between healthy human individuals. Some clones are missing from TCRdb's copy, which holds only in-frame ones; the method was immunoSEQ multiplex PCR. The table lists around 700,000 clones, under 95% of them singletons. CD45RO-negative cells were positively selected for CCR7, leaving out terminally differentiated effector memory CD45RA+ cells. The sequenced material came from naive CD8+ T cells sorted from blood. These receptors were collected from a man under 40 in good health.

About this clone itself: This CDR3 is also generated by other DNA sequences in the sample. The chain combines TRBV9 with TRBJ2-7, with TRBD2 matching 9 bases. Germline V lookup: CDR1 SGDLS, CDR2 YYNGEE. This CDR3 contains 14 residues. Losses at the gene ends were 0 bases for V and 2 bases for J; bases not matched to a gene: 0. CDR3: CASSVASGTYEQYF. For the CDR3, the DNA is TGTGCCAGCAGCGTAGCTAGCGGGACCTACGAGCAGTACTTC.

This clone occurred once. This chain uses TRBV6-5 with TRBJ2-6; D is unresolved. The ends were cut back, 2 bases at V and 6 bases at J, with 8 bases in the middle. Germline V CDR1 and CDR2: MNHEY, SVGAGI. The CDR3 has 14 residues. The CDR3 coding sequence is TGTGCCAGCAGTTACCTCTCTCAGGCCAACGTCCTGACTTTC. It codes for CASSYLSQANVLTF.

The chain combines TRBV4-2 with TRBJ2-2; 8 nucleotides align to TRBD2. V dropped 5 bases and J dropped 1; count of bases not matched to a gene: 6. The CDR3 extends over 16 amino acids. Germline CDR1 is LGHNA and CDR2 is YNFKEQ. CDR3 coding DNA: TGTGCCAGCAGCGTCCAGCGGGAGCGGAACACCGGGGAGCTGTTTTTT. The encoded protein is CASSVQRERNTGELFF.

The CDR3 region is CASSSPPGTDSSNEQFF. The CDR3 bases are TGCGCCAGCAGCTCCCCCCCCGGGACAGATTCCTCTAATGAGCAGTTCTTC. The rearrangement uses TRBV4-1 and TRBJ2-1, with 7 bases lining up with TRBD1. CDR1 and CDR2 from the germline V gene are MGHRA and YSYEKL. The trim removed 5 bases at V and 7 bases at J, leaving 17 bases unmatched. This CDR3 is 17 amino acids long.

The chain has TRBV28 and TRBJ2-4; D not certain. V lost 2 bases and J lost 0, with 5 bases in between. The CDR3 is 14 amino acids. CDR1 is MDHEN and CDR2 is SYDVKM in the germline V gene. Here the CDR3 DNA reads TGTGCCAGCAGTTTAGGAGTAGCCAAAAACATTCAGTACTTC. It is translated as CASSLGVAKNIQYF.

Comment on this clone: This specimen includes other DNA sequences encoding the same CDR3. This chain uses TRBV27 with TRBJ2-7; 10 bases agree with TRBD1. Germline V gene data show CDR1 as MNHEY and CDR2 as SMNVEV (reference sequence). The CDR3 sequence is 13 residues long. The trim removed 4 bases at V and 5 bases at J, leaving 2 bases unmatched. This CDR3 is CASSWDRGNEQYF. The CDR3 nucleotides read TGTGCCAGCAGTTGGGACAGGGGCAACGAGCAGTACTTC.

The V call is TRBV14, the J call TRBJ2-3; D perhaps matches TRBD2 (6 bases). V was shortened by 2 bases and J by 0 bases, with 27 bases between the two germline ends. CDR3 length equals 21 residues. Germline V gene lookup returns CDR1 SGHDN and CDR2 FVKESK. For the CDR3, the DNA is TGTGCCAGCAGCCAATTCCAGGGACTTATCCACCCTGATTACAGCACAGATACGCAGTATTTT. It yields the protein CASSQFQGLIHPDYSTDTQYF.

The chain links TRBV7-9 to TRBJ2-5, with TRBD2 matching over 9 bases. Germline V gives CDR1 SEHNR, CDR2 FQNEAQ (reference sequence). This CDR3 is built from 16 residues. Trimming at V came to 2 bases and at J to 8 bases, leaving 12 bases not matched to a gene. The CDR3 loop reads CASSLTPTSGYETQYF. As DNA, the CDR3 is TGTGCCAGCAGCTTAACCCCGACTAGCGGATACGAAACCCAGTACTTC.

The V and J genes are TRBV2 and TRBJ2-7, with 8 bases lining up with TRBD1. J was trimmed by 6 bases and V by 0 bases; bases with no gene match: 7. This CDR3 contains 15 residues. CDR1 is SNHLY, CDR2 FYNNEI, per germline. CDR3 protein: CASSEAGQGLSEQYF. CDR3 nucleotides: TGTGCCAGCAGTGAAGCCGGACAGGGACTTTCCGAGCAGTACTTC. Using reference TRBV2 and TRBJ2-7 for the parts outside the CDR3, the full variable domain is EPEVTQTPSHQVTQMGQEVILRCVPISNHLYFYWYRQILGQKVEFLVSFYNNEISEKSEIFDDQFSVERPDGSNFTLKIRSTKLEDSAMYFCASSEAGQGLSEQYFGPGTRLTVT.

The CDR3 sequence: CASTLDGRSYEQYF. CDR3 nucleotides: TGTGCCAGCACCCTCGACGGACGCTCCTACGAGCAGTACTTC. The V gene is TRBV28, the J gene TRBJ2-7; D not certain. CDR3 length equals 14 residues. Trimming cost V 7 bases and J 0 bases, with 13 bases left between them. Germline loops: CDR1 MDHEN, CDR2 SYDVKM.

On this clone: Other DNA sequences in the same sample also yield this CDR3. This chain joins TRBV7-9 and TRBJ2-1; 10 nucleotides align to TRBD2. The V and J ends lost 1 base and 3 bases, in that order; junction bases with no gene match: 0. Germline CDR1 is SEHNR and CDR2 is FQNEAQ (reference sequence). The CDR3 loop spans 15 amino acids. The CDR3 sequence is CASSLGLAGYNEQFF. The CDR3, as DNA: TGTGCCAGCAGCTTAGGACTAGCGGGCTACAATGAGCAGTTCTTC.

This clone was found once. The chain links TRBV27 to TRBJ2-1, with TRBD1 matching 11 bases. The length of the CDR3 is 15 residues. CDR1 and CDR2 (germline): MNHEY, SMNVEV (reference sequence). J gave up 3 bases and V 8 bases, and 6 bases lay outside the gene matches. In nucleotides, the CDR3 is TGTGCCAGCGGTGACGGGACAGGGGGCTACAATGAGCAGTTCTTC. Amino acid sequence: CASGDGTGGYNEQFF.

The V call is TRBV2, the J call TRBJ2-1; 11 positions agree with TRBD2. This CDR3 contains 16 residues. CDR1 SNHLY and CDR2 FYNNEI come from the germline V gene. J was trimmed by 10 bases and V by 3 bases; bases with no gene match: 11. The CDR3 DNA reads as TGTGCCAGCAGTGATACTAGCGGGAGCGAGCGAGGGGAGCAGTTCTTC. Encoded protein: CASSDTSGSERGEQFF. The variable domain in full, with the rest retrieved from reference TRBV2 and TRBJ2-1, is EPEVTQTPSHQVTQMGQEVILRCVPISNHLYFYWYRQILGQKVEFLVSFYNNEISEKSEIFDDQFSVERPDGSNFTLKIRSTKLEDSAMYFCASSDTSGSERGEQFFGPGTRLTVL.

V gene TRBV11-2 combines with J gene TRBJ2-5; 7 nucleotides match TRBD2. V shed 2 bases, J shed 5 bases, and the junction held 11 bases outside the gene matches. The CDR3 is made up of 16 amino acids. Germline V lookup: CDR1 SGHAT, CDR2 FQNNGV. CDR3 region: CASSLTRPGRRETQYF. The CDR3 coding sequence is TGTGCCAGCAGCTTAACCCGCCCCGGGAGGAGGGAGACCCAGTACTTC.

The chain employs TRBV7-9 and TRBJ2-1; 7 nucleotides match TRBD1. Germline assignment: CDR1 SEHNR and CDR2 FQNEAQ (reference sequence). V was pared by 3 bases and J by 7 bases, with 9 bases of the junction left unmatched. This CDR3 comprises 15 residues. The CDR3 region is CASSFSINRGNEQFF. CDR3 DNA: TGTGCCAGCAGCTTCTCCATAAACAGGGGAAATGAGCAGTTCTTC.

The rearrangement links TRBV2 to TRBJ2-7; tentatively, D is TRBD2 (6 bases). Germline CDR1 reads SNHLY; CDR2 reads FYNNEI. Trimming left V 6 bases short and J 2 bases short, with 14 bases between. The CDR3 runs 14 residues. The CDR3: CASREGLLPYEQYF. In DNA, the CDR3 is TGTGCCAGCAGGGAGGGGCTTCTACCCTACGAGCAGTACTTC.

This clone appeared a few times. The same CDR3 arises from other DNA sequences in this sample as well. V usage is TRBV9 and J usage is TRBJ2-7; D unresolved. CDR3 size: 12 residues. Germline assignment: CDR1 SGDLS and CDR2 YYNGEE. The ends were cut back, 3 bases at V and 1 base at J, with 5 bases in the middle. The CDR3 sequence is CASSGGSYEQYF. The CDR3 bases are TGTGCCAGCAGCGGGGGTTCCTACGAGCAGTACTTC.

The rearrangement joins TRBV10-3 to TRBJ2-2; D uncertain. The CDR3 runs to 14 residues. The germline CDR1 and CDR2 sequences are ENHRY and SYGVKD. V lost 11 bases, J lost 0 bases, and 13 bases lay in between. The CDR3: CALGVGPNTGELFF. In nucleotides, the CDR3 is TGTGCCCTTGGGGTAGGGCCGAACACCGGGGAGCTGTTTTTT.

The chain has TRBV4-1 and TRBJ2-2; perhaps TRBD2 as D (5 bases). Germline CDR1 and CDR2: MGHRA and YSYEKL. The length of the CDR3 is 15 residues. Between the trimmed V and J ends, which lost 0 bases and 8 bases, there was a span of 13 bases. The CDR3 loop reads CASSQEFGDSGELFF. CDR3 sequence (DNA): TGCGCCAGCAGCCAAGAGTTCGGGGATTCGGGGGAGCTGTTTTTT.

The chain uses TRBV28 and TRBJ1-5; perhaps TRBD1 as D (6 bases). CDR3 length: 15 amino acids. The V gene lost 2 bases and the J gene lost 7 bases, with 15 bases spanning the gap. Germline CDR1 MDHEN, CDR2 SYDVKM. The CDR3 loop reads CASSLGYRADQPQHF. The CDR3, as DNA: TGTGCCAGCAGTTTAGGGTACAGGGCAGACCAGCCCCAGCATTTT.

This sequence joins TRBV19 and TRBJ2-7; 7 nucleotides align to TRBD2. This CDR3 has 15 residues. V lost 2 bases and J lost 3; bases outside the gene matches: 7. The germline gives CDR1 LNHDA, CDR2 SQIVND (reference sequence). CDR3 DNA sequence: TGTGCCAGTAGTATAAGTCTAGCGGCAAACTACGAGCAGTACTTC. It translates to CASSISLAANYEQYF.

CDR3: CASSSRPLENEKLFF. As DNA, the CDR3 is TGTGCCAGCAGTTCAAGACCACTGGAGAATGAAAAACTGTTTTTT. The chain couples TRBV6-5 to TRBJ1-4, with D unresolved. Trimming pared 4 bases from V and 5 bases from J, leaving 14 bases between. The CDR3 has 15 residues. Germline CDR1 and CDR2: MNHEY and SVGAGI.

This chain links TRBV6-1 with TRBJ2-7; D is possibly TRBD1 (5 bases). The V gene lost 7 bases and the J gene lost 3 bases, with 13 bases spanning the gap. This CDR3 is 13 amino acids long. The germline CDR1 and CDR2 sequences are MNHNS and SASEGT. The CDR3 DNA reads TGTGCCAGCAACAAAGGGGAAGGCTACGAGCAGTACTTC. It specifies CASNKGEGYEQYF.